A single TCR beta chain is shown here with its context. Its antigen remains unknown. The sample is drawn from a study of response to subunit inactivated influenza vaccine. TCRdb recomputed calls from the RT-PCR reads with MiXCR, one row per CDR3 protein. Altogether roughly 700,000 distinct CDR3 sequences are present, about 15% being singletons, with the ten largest covering less than 7%. The germline V gene encodes CDR1 SQVTM and CDR2 ANQGSEA. The CDR3 has 14 amino acids. The V segment lost 7 bases and the J segment 5 bases; nucleotides outside the gene matches: 13. Notes on the study in general: Every seasonal influenza vaccination brings in few new T cells, the authors suggested.

The sequence was obtained from a man in his fifties who received an inactivated influenza vaccine. The rearrangement uses TRBV29-1 and TRBJ1-2; 7 bases fit TRBD1. Sequencing was performed on PBMCs from blood, taken 14 days before vaccination. CDR3 amino acids: CSAADRRRGYGYTF. The DNA for the CDR3 is TGCAGCGCTGCGGACAGGAGGAGAGGGTATGGCTACACCTTC.